This is a list of T cell receptor beta chains from one sample in a study of human T cells and chemical hapten exposure. Each CDR3 protein gets one entry after TCRdb re-called the RACE reads with MiXCR. The data show more than 70,000 distinct CDR3 sequences, with 9.5% to 13% seen just once and roughly 1.6% held by the top ten. This specimen was whole blood, taken in connection with sensitization to the hapten diphenylcyclopropenone (DPC). Receptors were obtained from a man younger than 35 with alopecia areata. Some clones in this sample may be carry-over from other donors' samples. Each CDR3 is given with its conserved first and last residue. The order of the fields is clone size, V gene, D gene, J gene, CDR3 DNA, CDR3 protein. The D gene is left open where the match is weak. Where a row states a size, it is once, few, many or the class of an expanded clone; other rows omit it.

few	TRBV18	.	TRBJ1-1	TGTGCCAGCTCAAACATGGCTCTCACTGAAGCTTTCTTT	CASSNMALTEAFF
few	TRBV12-3/TRBV12-4	.	TRBJ1-5	TGTGCCAGCAGTTTGAGGGACCTAAGCAATCAGCCCCAGCATTTT	CASSLRDLSNQPQHF
few	TRBV6-4	TRBD1	TRBJ2-3	TGTGCCAGCAGTGACGGACAGGGTGGAGATACGCAGTATTTT	CASSDGQGGDTQYF
many	TRBV7-3	.	TRBJ2-3	TGTGCCAGCAGCTTATTCGGGGGTCTTTCGACAGATACGCAGTATTTT	CASSLFGGLSTDTQYF
few	TRBV7-6	TRBD1	TRBJ2-7	TGTGCCAGCAGCTTAGCCCTTCCGGGACAGGGGTCTAACGAGCAGTACTTC	CASSLALPGQGSNEQYF
.	TRBV19	.	TRBJ1-1	TGTGCCAGTAGTATAGTAACCGGGATTCTGACTGAAGCTTTCTTT	CASSIVTGILTEAFF
few	TRBV7-9	TRBD1	TRBJ1-3	TGTGCCAGCAGCCGGACAGGAAAGCCCTCTGGAAACACCATATATTTT	CASSRTGKPSGNTIYF
many	TRBV20-1	TRBD1	TRBJ1-6	TGCAGTGCTCACAGGGGGACTGTGAATTCACCCCTCCACTTT	CSAHRGTVNSPLHF
few	TRBV4-1	.	TRBJ1-5	TGCGCCAGCAGCCAAGGAGTAGGGTCCCGTCAGCCCCAGCATTTT	CASSQGVGSRQPQHF
.	TRBV12-3/TRBV12-4	.	TRBJ2-5	TGTGCCAGCCGGGGCCGCGAGGGAGAGACCCAGTACTTC	CASRGREGETQYF
many	TRBV29-1	.	TRBJ1-6	TGCAGCGTTACTTTTGAGGGAAACAATTCACCCCTCCACTTT	CSVTFEGNNSPLHF
few	TRBV10-2	TRBD2	TRBJ2-7	TGCGCCAGCAACCCGGGACTAGCCGTATACGAGCAGTACTTC	CASNPGLAVYEQYF
.	TRBV10-2	.	TRBJ2-5	TGCGCCAGCTGGGGGTTCGAAGAGACCCAGTACTTC	CASWGFEETQYF
.	TRBV7-8	.	TRBJ1-2	TGTGCCAGCAGCCAACCGGGAAGAGGTGATGGCTACACCTTC	CASSQPGRGDGYTF
many	TRBV6-5	TRBD1	TRBJ2-2	TGTGCCAGCAGCCGAGAAACAGGGGGCGTTCTTCGTCGGGAGCTGTTTTTT	CASSRETGGVLRRELFF
.	TRBV4-3	.	TRBJ1-3	TGCGCCAGCAGCCAGGGGGCTATGGGAAACACCATATATTTT	CASSQGAMGNTIYF
.	TRBV11-2	.	TRBJ2-3	TGTGCCAGCAGCTTTGACAGAGTCACAGATACGCAGTATTTT	CASSFDRVTDTQYF
few	TRBV18	.	TRBJ1-4	TGTGCCAGCTCACCACCCGCGGTCGGAGAAAAACTGTTTTTT	CASSPPAVGEKLFF
few	TRBV4-1	TRBD2	TRBJ2-2	TGCGCCAGCAGCCGGGGGACTAGCGGTAACACCGGGGAGCTGTTTTTT	CASSRGTSGNTGELFF
few	TRBV20-1	TRBD2	TRBJ2-3	TGCAGTGCTAGCGGGGGGGCCACAGATACGCAGTATTTT	CSASGGATDTQYF
.	TRBV12-3/TRBV12-4	TRBD1	TRBJ1-2	TGTGCCAGCAGCCTGGGACAGGGGGCCGGTGGCTACACCTTC	CASSLGQGAGGYTF
many	TRBV12-3/TRBV12-4	TRBD1	TRBJ1-2	TGTGCCAGCAGCTCTGACAGGGGATATGGCTACACCTTC	CASSSDRGYGYTF
.	TRBV5-4	.	TRBJ2-6	TGTGCCAGCAGCTCCATGACAGTCAGCTCTGGGGCCAACGTCCTGACTTTC	CASSSMTVSSGANVLTF
few	TRBV6-5	TRBD2	TRBJ2-5	TGTGCCAGCAGTTACTTGGAGACTAGCGGGAACCAAGAGACCCAGTACTTC	CASSYLETSGNQETQYF
.	TRBV6-6	.	TRBJ2-3	TGTGCCAGCAGGGATATCCCCGGCACAGATACGCAGTATTTT	CASRDIPGTDTQYF
few	TRBV20-1	TRBD1	TRBJ1-1	TGCAGCTCCGGGACAGGGGGCATCACTGAAGCTTTCTTT	CSSGTGGITEAFF
.	TRBV7-6	.	TRBJ1-6	TGTGCCAGCAGCTTAGGGAAGGGATATAATTCACCCCTCCACTTT	CASSLGKGYNSPLHF
.	TRBV29-1	TRBD1	TRBJ1-1	TGCAGCGTTCTACGGACAGGGGGTAGAAACACTGAAGCTTTCTTT	CSVLRTGGRNTEAFF
many	TRBV12-5	.	TRBJ2-1	TGTGCTAGTGGCCTCGACACGAACAATGAGCAGTTCTTC	CASGLDTNNEQFF
few	TRBV5-1	TRBD1	TRBJ1-2	TGCGCCAGCAGCGCTGGGACAGTTTGGTACACCTTC	CASSAGTVWYTF
.	TRBV11-2	TRBD1	TRBJ1-2	TGTGCCAGCAGCTTAAAGACGGACAGGGGGCTTGGCTACACCTTC	CASSLKTDRGLGYTF
few	TRBV18	.	TRBJ2-5	TGTGCCAGCTCAACGGAGACAGGCTACCAAGAGACCCAGTACTTC	CASSTETGYQETQYF
few	TRBV7-2	.	TRBJ1-6	TGTGCCAGCAGCTTAGCTCGGGAGAGGGGTTCACCCCTCCACTTT	CASSLARERGSPLHF
many	TRBV11-2	.	TRBJ1-2	TGTGCCAGCAGCTTAGAGCCAGGGCGCTTTGGCTACACCTTC	CASSLEPGRFGYTF
many	TRBV19	TRBD1	TRBJ2-5	TGTGCCAGTAGTTTCACGGACAGGGGGCCGGAGACCCAGTACTTC	CASSFTDRGPETQYF
.	TRBV27	.	TRBJ1-6	TGTGCCAGCAGTCAACTCCACAGCTCCTATAATTCACCCCTCCACTTT	CASSQLHSSYNSPLHF
few	TRBV3-1	.	TRBJ2-7	TGTGCCAGCAGCCAAGCTTACAGGAACTACGAGCAGTACTTC	CASSQAYRNYEQYF
many	TRBV4-1	.	TRBJ1-3	TGCGCCAGCAGCCAAGAAAGGGGAAACACCATATATTTT	CASSQERGNTIYF
.	TRBV20-1	.	TRBJ1-1	TGCAGTGCTAGTCAGAAGAACACTGAAGCTTTCTTT	CSASQKNTEAFF
.	TRBV9	.	TRBJ1-1	TGTGCCAGCAGCCTGAGCGGTCTCAAGAACACTGAAGCTTTCTTT	CASSLSGLKNTEAFF
few	TRBV29-1	TRBD1	TRBJ2-5	TGCAGCGGGGGTGGGACAGTAGTGGAGACCCAGTACTTC	CSGGGTVVETQYF
few	TRBV12-3/TRBV12-4	TRBD2	TRBJ2-3	TGTGCCAGCAGCAAAAATCGGGGGGGTGGTACAGATACGCAGTATTTT	CASSKNRGGGTDTQYF
many	TRBV4-2	.	TRBJ1-2	TGTGCCAGCAGCCCCCCGGCAGGGGCTGACTATGGCTACACCTTC	CASSPPAGADYGYTF
.	TRBV4-3	TRBD2	TRBJ2-1	TGCGCCAGCAGCCAAGTCACTAGCGGGGGGCTAAGAGGAACCTACAATGAGCAGTTCTTC	CASSQVTSGGLRGTYNEQFF
many	TRBV7-2	.	TRBJ1-5	TGTGCCAGCAGCTTGGGGCAGGGGACCAATCAGCCCCAGCATTTT	CASSLGQGTNQPQHF
.	TRBV10-2	.	TRBJ2-7	TGCGCCAGCAGTGTCCGGGACGGGAACTACGAGCAGTACTTC	CASSVRDGNYEQYF
many	TRBV5-8	.	TRBJ1-5	TGTGCCAGCAGCGCGCGACAATATAGCAATCAGCCCCAGCATTTT	CASSARQYSNQPQHF
.	TRBV5-1	TRBD1	TRBJ2-2	TGCGCCAGCAGCCCCGGGACAGGGGGCACCGGGGAGCTGTTTTTT	CASSPGTGGTGELFF
few	TRBV29-1	.	TRBJ1-1	TGCAGCGCCGGACACGTGAACACTGAAGCTTTCTTT	CSAGHVNTEAFF
many	TRBV20-1	TRBD2	TRBJ2-3	TGCAGTCATACTAGCGCACGTAGCACAGATACGCAGTATTTT	CSHTSARSTDTQYF
.	TRBV10-3	.	TRBJ2-7	TGTGCCATCAGTGAGGGTCCCTATACCGAGCAGTACTTC	CAISEGPYTEQYF
many	TRBV10-3	.	TRBJ2-6	TGTGCCATCAGTGAGTCTAGCAGCGGTGGGGCCAACGTCCTGACTTTC	CAISESSSGGANVLTF
.	TRBV7-9	TRBD1	TRBJ1-5	TGTGCCAGCAACAGGGGGAGCAATCAGCCCCAGCATTTT	CASNRGSNQPQHF
.	TRBV6-4	TRBD2	TRBJ2-2	TGTGCCAGCAGTGGGACTAGCAGCGGGGAGCTGTTTTTT	CASSGTSSGELFF
many	TRBV7-6	.	TRBJ2-5	TGTGCCAGCAGCTTTAGAGAGACCCAGTACTTC	CASSFRETQYF
.	TRBV7-2	.	TRBJ1-5	TGTGCCAGCAGCTTAGTCATCGGGTTCAATCAGCCCCAGCATTTT	CASSLVIGFNQPQHF
few	TRBV27	TRBD1	TRBJ1-1	TGTGCCAGCATTCCGTGGACAGGAGGGAACACTGAAGCTTTCTTT	CASIPWTGGNTEAFF
many	TRBV13	.	TRBJ1-2	TGTGCCAGCAGCTTAAGGCAGGACTATGGCTACACCTTC	CASSLRQDYGYTF
many	TRBV27	.	TRBJ1-5	TGTGCCAGCAGAGGGTTTGATAGCAATCAGCCCCAGCATTTT	CASRGFDSNQPQHF